The T cell receptor beta chain described here comes from a study of OX40 agonist ivuxolimab in advanced cancers. About the study: Previous treatment with anti-PD-1, anti-PD-L1 or anti-CTLA-4 therapy was allowed; under 50% had received some. In three patients, partial responses were observed, one with hepatocellular carcinoma and two with cutaneous melanoma. Study-wide results and caveats: Compared with others, partial responders at 0.1-3.0 mg/kg displayed clonal expansion among the lowest.

Worth noting for this clone: Its specificity is not known.

Sequencing was performed with immunoSEQ multiplex PCR; in TCRdb, only in-frame clones are kept and a portion is missing. This table has 57,000 or so clones, over 80% appearing once. This CDR3 has 15 amino acids. The V and J ends lost 2 bases and 13 bases, in that order; junction bases with no gene match: 11. Germline assignment: CDR1 MNHEY and CDR2 SVGAGI. Sample: CD4+ or CD8+ T cells sorted from blood, taken in a trial of the OX40 agonist ivuxolimab. V is TRBV6-5 and J is TRBJ1-6; 7 bases are shared with TRBD1. This TCR came from an adult with an advanced solid tumor such as melanoma, head and neck, liver or kidney cancer. The CDR3 protein is CASSYRTGQPSPLHF. The CDR3 DNA reads as TGTGCCAGCAGTTACCGGACAGGACAACCTTCGCCCCTCCACTTT.